This section outlines one TCR beta chain sequence together with its context. Its antigen is undetermined. The data are from a study of OX40 agonist ivuxolimab in advanced cancers. The method was immunoSEQ multiplex PCR; TCRdb's version includes in-frame clones alone and lacks a portion of them. Found here are 65,000 to 80,000 clones, around 83% of them singletons; the top ten hold 0.99%. General observations from the study: Those patients achieving a partial response at 0.1-3.0 mg/kg showed among the lowest clonal expansion. Expanded clones tended on average to be more numerous among CD8+ T cells than CD4+.

The CDR3 is 14 residues long. V was clipped by 5 bases and J by 4 bases; unmatched bases: 3. The germline CDR1 and CDR2 sequences are MNHEY and SMNVEV (reference sequence). Here the sequenced sample was CD4+ or CD8+ T cells sorted from blood, taken in a trial of the OX40 agonist ivuxolimab. The rearrangement joins TRBV27 to TRBJ2-5; 11 bases match TRBD2. The TCR originated in an adult with an advanced solid tumor such as melanoma, head and neck, liver or kidney cancer. The CDR3 loop is CASSTGLAGETQYF. The CDR3 nucleotides read TGTGCCAGCAGTACAGGACTAGCGGGAGAGACCCAGTACTTC.